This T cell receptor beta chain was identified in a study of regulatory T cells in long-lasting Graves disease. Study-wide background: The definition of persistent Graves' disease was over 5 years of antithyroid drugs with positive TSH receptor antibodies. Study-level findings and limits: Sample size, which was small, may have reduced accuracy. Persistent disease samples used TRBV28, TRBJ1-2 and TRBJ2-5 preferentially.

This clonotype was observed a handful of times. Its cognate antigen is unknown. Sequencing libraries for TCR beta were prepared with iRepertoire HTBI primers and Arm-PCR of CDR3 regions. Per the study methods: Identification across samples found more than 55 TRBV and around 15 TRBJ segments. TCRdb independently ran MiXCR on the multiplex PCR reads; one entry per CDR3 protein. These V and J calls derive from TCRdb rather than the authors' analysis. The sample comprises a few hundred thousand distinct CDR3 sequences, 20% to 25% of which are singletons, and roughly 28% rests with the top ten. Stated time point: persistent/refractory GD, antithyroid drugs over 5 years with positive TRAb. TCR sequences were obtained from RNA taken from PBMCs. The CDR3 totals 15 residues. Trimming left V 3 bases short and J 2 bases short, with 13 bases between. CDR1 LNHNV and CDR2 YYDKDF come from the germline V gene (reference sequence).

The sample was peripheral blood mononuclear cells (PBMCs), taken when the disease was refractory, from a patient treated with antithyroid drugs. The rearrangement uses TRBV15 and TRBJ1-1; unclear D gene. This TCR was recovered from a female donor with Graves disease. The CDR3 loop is CATSSGRWANTEAFF. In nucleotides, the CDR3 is TGTGCCACCAGCAGCGGGCGGTGGGCCAACACTGAAGCTTTCTTT. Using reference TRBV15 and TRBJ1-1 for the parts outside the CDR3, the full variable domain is DAMVIQNPRYQVTQFGKPVTLSCSQTLNHNVMYWYQQKSSQAPKLLFHYYDKDFNNEADTPDNFQSRRPNTSFCFLDIRSPGLGDTAMYLCATSSGRWANTEAFFGQGTRLTVV.